A selection of T cell receptor beta chains follows, all from one sample in a study of CD8 T cells in ankylosing spondylitis. TCRdb itself ran the 5' RACE reads through MiXCR, one entry per CDR3 protein. The table lists approximately 440,000 distinct CDR3 sequences, 17% of them singletons. Sequenced input: blood, either unsorted or a sorted T cell fraction (not recorded which). These receptors were obtained from a male donor with ankylosing spondylitis. Each CDR3 is given with its conserved first and last residue. D genes are given only for firm matches. Expanded clones get a size class; other rows say once, few or many, or leave the size out.

size,D,V,J,CDR3,DNA
NA,NA,TRBV25-1,TRBJ1-5,CASSGIWSNQPQHF,TGTGCCAGCAGTGGAATTTGGAGCAATCAGCCCCAGCATTTT
NA,TRBD1,TRBV3-1,TRBJ1-1,CASSQHDRGTEAFF,TGTGCCAGCAGCCAACACGACAGGGGCACTGAAGCTTTCTTT
NA,NA,TRBV7-3,TRBJ1-2,CASSLSLPENYGYTF,TGTGCCAGCAGCTTAAGTTTGCCCGAAAACTATGGCTACACCTTC
NA,NA,TRBV3-1,TRBJ1-6,CASSQVSGRGNSPLHF,TGTGCCAGCAGCCAAGTATCGGGGAGAGGTAATTCACCCCTCCACTTT
many,NA,TRBV12-3/TRBV12-4,TRBJ2-7,CASSSTWGLSHEQYF,TGTGCCAGCAGCTCGACGTGGGGGTTGAGCCACGAGCAGTACTTC
few,TRBD2,TRBV12-3/TRBV12-4,TRBJ2-7,CASTSGTSNLYEQYF,TGTGCCAGCACTTCCGGGACTAGCAACTTATACGAGCAGTACTTC
few,TRBD1,TRBV7-9,TRBJ1-5,CASSLDIGDRGRQPQHF,TGTGCCAGCAGCTTAGATATTGGGGACAGGGGTCGCCAGCCCCAGCATTTT
few,TRBD1,TRBV20-1,TRBJ1-1,CSASPNRGGTEAFF,TGCAGTGCGAGCCCGAACAGGGGTGGAACTGAAGCTTTCTTT
NA,NA,TRBV9,TRBJ2-6,CASSVQVSGANVLTF,TGTGCCAGCAGCGTCCAAGTCTCTGGGGCCAACGTCCTGACTTTC
few,NA,TRBV4-2,TRBJ2-1,CASSQGAGYNEQFF,TGTGCCAGCAGCCAAGGGGCAGGCTACAATGAGCAGTTCTTC
many,TRBD2,TRBV20-1,TRBJ2-1,CSASQGLVRNEQFF,TGCAGTGCTTCCCAGGGACTAGTGAGGAATGAGCAGTTCTTC
few,TRBD2,TRBV12-3/TRBV12-4,TRBJ2-3,CASSPSGSGGYTDTQYF,TGTGCCAGCAGTCCCTCGGGTAGCGGGGGATACACAGATACGCAGTATTTT
many,NA,TRBV20-1,TRBJ2-1,CSARAQDPSSYNEQFF,TGCAGTGCTAGAGCTCAGGACCCTAGCTCCTACAATGAGCAGTTCTTC
many,NA,TRBV12-3/TRBV12-4,TRBJ2-3,CASSREDTQYF,TGTGCCAGCAGCAGAGAGGATACGCAGTATTTT
few,TRBD2,TRBV7-2,TRBJ2-7,CASSLVLSGTREYF,TGTGCCAGCAGCTTAGTCTTGAGCGGGACCCGCGAGTACTTC
NA,NA,TRBV4-3,TRBJ1-2,CASSHSSRGLSTF,TGCGCCAGCAGCCACAGCTCCCGGGGCTTGTCCACCTTC
few,NA,TRBV12-3/TRBV12-4,TRBJ1-3,CASRKDPISGNTIYF,TGTGCCAGCAGGAAAGATCCAATCTCTGGAAACACCATATATTTT
NA,NA,TRBV20-1,TRBJ1-6,CSAPMGAVNSPLHF,TGCAGTGCCCCCATGGGGGCTGTTAATTCACCCCTCCACTTT
NA,TRBD2,TRBV20-1,TRBJ2-3,CSAIGLVISTDTQYF,TGCAGTGCTATCGGACTAGTGATTAGCACAGATACGCAGTATTTT
few,TRBD2,TRBV20-1,TRBJ2-1,CSAFSPSGSTYNEQFF,TGCAGTGCTTTTTCCCCTAGCGGGAGTACCTACAATGAGCAGTTCTTC
few,NA,TRBV6-5,TRBJ1-1,CASSIQQNTEAFF,TGTGCCAGCAGTATACAGCAGAACACTGAAGCTTTCTTT
NA,TRBD2,TRBV24-1,TRBJ2-3,CATSDTLDSGRAGDTQYF,TGTGCCACCAGTGATACGCTAGACTCCGGGAGGGCCGGGGATACGCAGTATTTT
NA,TRBD1,TRBV18,TRBJ1-4,CASSPHRGEKLFF,TGTGCCAGCTCACCACACAGGGGGGAAAAACTGTTTTTT
NA,TRBD2,TRBV5-1,TRBJ2-7,CASSLSAGESYEQYF,TGCGCCAGCAGCTTGAGTGCGGGAGAGTCCTACGAGCAGTACTTC
few,TRBD2,TRBV3-1,TRBJ2-3,CASSQDSSGRRADTQYF,TGTGCCAGCAGCCAAGATTCGAGCGGGAGAAGGGCAGATACGCAGTATTTT
NA,NA,TRBV7-2,TRBJ2-7,CASSPQGLHIVEQYF,TGTGCCAGCAGCCCCCAGGGACTCCATATCGTCGAGCAGTACTTC
few,TRBD2,TRBV28,TRBJ2-2,CASSSRLANTGELFF,TGTGCCAGCAGTTCCCGACTAGCAAACACCGGGGAGCTGTTTTTT